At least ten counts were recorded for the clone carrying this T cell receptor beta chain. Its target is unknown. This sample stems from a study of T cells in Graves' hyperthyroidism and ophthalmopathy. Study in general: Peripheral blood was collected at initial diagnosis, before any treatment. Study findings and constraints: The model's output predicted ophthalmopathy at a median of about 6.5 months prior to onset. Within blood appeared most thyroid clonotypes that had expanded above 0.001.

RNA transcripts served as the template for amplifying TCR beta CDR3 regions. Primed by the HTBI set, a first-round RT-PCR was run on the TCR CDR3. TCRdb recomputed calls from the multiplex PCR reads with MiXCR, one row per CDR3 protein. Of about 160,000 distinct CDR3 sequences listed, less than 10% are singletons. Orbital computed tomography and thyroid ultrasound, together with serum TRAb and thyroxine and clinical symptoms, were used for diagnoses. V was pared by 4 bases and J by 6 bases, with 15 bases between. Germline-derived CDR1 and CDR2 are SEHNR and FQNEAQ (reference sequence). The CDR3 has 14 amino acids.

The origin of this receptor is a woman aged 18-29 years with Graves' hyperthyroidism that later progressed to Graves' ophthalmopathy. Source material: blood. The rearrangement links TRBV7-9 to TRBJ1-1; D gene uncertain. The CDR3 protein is CASSSKVAGSEAFF. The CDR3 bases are TGTGCCAGCAGCTCAAAGGTGGCGGGCTCTGAAGCTTTCTTT.